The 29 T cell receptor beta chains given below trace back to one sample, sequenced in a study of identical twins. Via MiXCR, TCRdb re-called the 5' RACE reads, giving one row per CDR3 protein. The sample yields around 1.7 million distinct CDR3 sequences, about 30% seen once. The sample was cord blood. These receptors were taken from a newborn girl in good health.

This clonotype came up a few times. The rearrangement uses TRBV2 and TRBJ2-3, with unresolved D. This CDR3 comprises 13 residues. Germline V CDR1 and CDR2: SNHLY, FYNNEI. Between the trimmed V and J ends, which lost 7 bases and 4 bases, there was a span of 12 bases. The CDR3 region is CASIWRLADTQYF. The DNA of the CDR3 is TGTGCCAGCATTTGGCGCCTGGCAGATACGCAGTATTTT.

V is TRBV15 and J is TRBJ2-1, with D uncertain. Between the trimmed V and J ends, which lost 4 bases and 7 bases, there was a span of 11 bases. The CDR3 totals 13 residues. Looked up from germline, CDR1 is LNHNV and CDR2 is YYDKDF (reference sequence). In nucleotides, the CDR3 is TGTGCCACCAGCACCAATCTAGAAAATGAGCAGTTCTTC. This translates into CATSTNLENEQFF.

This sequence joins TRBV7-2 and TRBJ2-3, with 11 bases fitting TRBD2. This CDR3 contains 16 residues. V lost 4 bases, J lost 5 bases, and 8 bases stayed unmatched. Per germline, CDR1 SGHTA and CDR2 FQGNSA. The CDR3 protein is CASSSPSGGRGDTQYF. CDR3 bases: TGTGCCAGCAGCTCGCCTAGCGGGGGGCGAGGAGATACGCAGTATTTT.

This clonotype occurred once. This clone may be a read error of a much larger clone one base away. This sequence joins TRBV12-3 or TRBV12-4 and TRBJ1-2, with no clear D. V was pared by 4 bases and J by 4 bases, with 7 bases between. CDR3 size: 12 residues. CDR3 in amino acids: CASSSRRYGYTF. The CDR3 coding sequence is TGTGCCAGCAGTTCAAGGCGCTATGGCTACACCTTC.

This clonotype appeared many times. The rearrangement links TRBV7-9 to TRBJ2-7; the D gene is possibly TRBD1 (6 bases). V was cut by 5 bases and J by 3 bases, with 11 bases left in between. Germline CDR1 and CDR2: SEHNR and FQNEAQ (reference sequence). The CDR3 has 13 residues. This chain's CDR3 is CASSLRQDYEQYF. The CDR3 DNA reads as TGTGCCAGCAGCCTACGACAGGACTACGAGCAGTACTTC.

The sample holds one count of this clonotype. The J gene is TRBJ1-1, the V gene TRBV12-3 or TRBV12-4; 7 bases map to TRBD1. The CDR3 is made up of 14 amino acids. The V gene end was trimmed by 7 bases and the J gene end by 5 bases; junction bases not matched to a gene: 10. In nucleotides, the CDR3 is TGTGCCAGCAACTCCAGGGGGTCTCGGACTGAAGCTTTCTTT. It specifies CASNSRGSRTEAFF.

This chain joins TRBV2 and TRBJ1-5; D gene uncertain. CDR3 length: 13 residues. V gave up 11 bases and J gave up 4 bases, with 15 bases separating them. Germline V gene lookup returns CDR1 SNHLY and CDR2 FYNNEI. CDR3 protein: CAGSPGSNQPQHF. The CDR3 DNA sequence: TGTGCCGGCTCTCCGGGTAGTAATCAGCCCCAGCATTTT.

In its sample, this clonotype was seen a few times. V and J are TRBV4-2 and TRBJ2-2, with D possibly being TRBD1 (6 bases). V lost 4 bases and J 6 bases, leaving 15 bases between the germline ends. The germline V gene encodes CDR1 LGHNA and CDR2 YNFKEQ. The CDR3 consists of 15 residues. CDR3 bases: TGTGCCAGCAGCCGCCACCTACAGGGATCCGGGGAGCTGTTTTTT. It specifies CASSRHLQGSGELFF.

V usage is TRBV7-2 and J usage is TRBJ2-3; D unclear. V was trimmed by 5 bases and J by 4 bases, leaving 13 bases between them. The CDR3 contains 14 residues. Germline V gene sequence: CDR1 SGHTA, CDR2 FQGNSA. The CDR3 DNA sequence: TGTGCCAGCAGCACGTATAGGCACGCAGATACGCAGTATTTT. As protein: CASSTYRHADTQYF.

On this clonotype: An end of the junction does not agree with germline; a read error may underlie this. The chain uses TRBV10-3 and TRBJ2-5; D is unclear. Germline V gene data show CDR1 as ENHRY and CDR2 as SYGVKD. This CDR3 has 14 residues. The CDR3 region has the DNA TGTGCCATCAGCGACCTAGAGTACCAAGAGACCCGGTACTTC. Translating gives CAISDLEYQETRYF.

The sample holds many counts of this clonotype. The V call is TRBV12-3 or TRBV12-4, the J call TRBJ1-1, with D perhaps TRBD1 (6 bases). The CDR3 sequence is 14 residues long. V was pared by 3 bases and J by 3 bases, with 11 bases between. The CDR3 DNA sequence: TGTGCCAGCAGTTTTGCGGCAGGGGACACTGAAGCTTTCTTT. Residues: CASSFAAGDTEAFF.

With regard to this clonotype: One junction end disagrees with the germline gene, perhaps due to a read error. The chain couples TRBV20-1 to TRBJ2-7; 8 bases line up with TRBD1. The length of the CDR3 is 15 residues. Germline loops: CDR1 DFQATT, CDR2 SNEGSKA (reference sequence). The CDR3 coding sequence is TGCAGTGCGACCGCGTACAGGGGGTTTACCTACAAGCAGTACTTC. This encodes CSATAYRGFTYKQYF.

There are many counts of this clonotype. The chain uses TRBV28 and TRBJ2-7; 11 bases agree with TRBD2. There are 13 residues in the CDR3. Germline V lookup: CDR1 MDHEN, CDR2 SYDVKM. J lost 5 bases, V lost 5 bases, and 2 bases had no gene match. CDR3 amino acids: CASSTSGSHEQYF. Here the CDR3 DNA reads TGTGCCAGCAGTACTAGCGGGAGCCACGAGCAGTACTTC.

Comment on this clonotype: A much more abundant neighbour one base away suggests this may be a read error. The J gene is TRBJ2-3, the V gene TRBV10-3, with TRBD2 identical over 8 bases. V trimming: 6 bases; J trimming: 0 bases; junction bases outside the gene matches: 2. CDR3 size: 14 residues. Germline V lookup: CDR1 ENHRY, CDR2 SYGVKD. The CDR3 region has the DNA TGTGCCATCAGGGCTAGCGGGAGCACAGATACGCAGTATTTT. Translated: CAIRASGSTDTQYF.

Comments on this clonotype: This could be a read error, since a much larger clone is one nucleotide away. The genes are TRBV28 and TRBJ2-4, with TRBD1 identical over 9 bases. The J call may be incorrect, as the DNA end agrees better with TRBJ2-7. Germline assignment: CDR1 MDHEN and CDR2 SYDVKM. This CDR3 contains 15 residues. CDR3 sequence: CASRTGTGSFYEQYF. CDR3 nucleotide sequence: TGTGCCAGCAGGACCGGGACAGGGTCCTTCTACGAGCAGTACTTC.

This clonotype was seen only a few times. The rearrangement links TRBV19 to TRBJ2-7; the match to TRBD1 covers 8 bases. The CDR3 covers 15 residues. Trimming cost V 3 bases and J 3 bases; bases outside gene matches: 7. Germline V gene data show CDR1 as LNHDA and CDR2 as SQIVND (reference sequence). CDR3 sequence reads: CASSIPGQGSYEQYF. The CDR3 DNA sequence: TGTGCCAGTAGTATCCCCGGACAGGGCAGCTACGAGCAGTACTTC.

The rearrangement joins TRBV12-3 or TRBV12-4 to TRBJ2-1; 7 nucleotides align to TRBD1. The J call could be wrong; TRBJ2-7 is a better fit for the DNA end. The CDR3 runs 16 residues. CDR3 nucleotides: TGTGCCAGCAGTTCCCCGGGACAGAGCTCCTACAATGAGCAGTACTTC. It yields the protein CASSSPGQSSYNEQYF.

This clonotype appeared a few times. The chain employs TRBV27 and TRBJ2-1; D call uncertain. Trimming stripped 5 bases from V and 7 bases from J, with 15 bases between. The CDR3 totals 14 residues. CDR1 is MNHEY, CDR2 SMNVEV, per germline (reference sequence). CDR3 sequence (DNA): TGTGCCAGCAGTCTCAGGCGGAGAGGTAATGAGCAGTTCTTC. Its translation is CASSLRRRGNEQFF.

DNA for the CDR3: TGTGCCAGCACCCTAGGTCAATGTGGCTACACCTTC. It is translated as CASTLGQCGYTF. The V call is TRBV7-9, the J call TRBJ1-2; no clear D gene. Germline CDR1 is SEHNR and CDR2 is FQNEAQ (reference sequence). The CDR3 covers 12 residues. V was pared by 7 bases and J by 7 bases, with 13 bases between.

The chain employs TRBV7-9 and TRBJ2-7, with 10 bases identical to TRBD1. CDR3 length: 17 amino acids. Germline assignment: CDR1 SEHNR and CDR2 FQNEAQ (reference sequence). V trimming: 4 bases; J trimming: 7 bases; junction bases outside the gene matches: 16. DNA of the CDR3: TGTGCCAGCAGCTCGAGGACAGGGGGTGGCTACAACAATGAGCAGTACTTC. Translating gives CASSSRTGGGYNNEQYF.

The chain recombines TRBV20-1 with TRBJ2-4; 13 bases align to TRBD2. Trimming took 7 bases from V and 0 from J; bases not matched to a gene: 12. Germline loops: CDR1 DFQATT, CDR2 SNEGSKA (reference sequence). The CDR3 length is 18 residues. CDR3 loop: CSVPRLAGGSVAKNIQYF. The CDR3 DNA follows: TGCAGTGTCCCTCGACTAGCGGGAGGCTCCGTAGCCAAAAACATTCAGTACTTC.

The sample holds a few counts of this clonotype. The CDR3 sequence is CASSPTSHSTDTQYF. DNA for the CDR3: TGTGCCAGCAGTCCTACTAGCCACAGCACAGATACGCAGTATTTT. The V gene is TRBV7-6, the J gene TRBJ2-3; possible D gene TRBD2, 6 bases. Germline CDR1 is SGHVS and CDR2 is FNYEAQ. CDR3 length: 15 amino acids. V was clipped by 6 bases and J by 0 bases, with 13 bases between them.

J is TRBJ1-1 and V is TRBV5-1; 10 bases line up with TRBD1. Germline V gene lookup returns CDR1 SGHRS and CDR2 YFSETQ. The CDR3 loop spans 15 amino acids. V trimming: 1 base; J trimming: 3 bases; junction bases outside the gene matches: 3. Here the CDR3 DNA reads TGCGCCAGCAGCTTGAGCGGGACAGGGGACACTGAAGCTTTCTTT. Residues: CASSLSGTGDTEAFF.

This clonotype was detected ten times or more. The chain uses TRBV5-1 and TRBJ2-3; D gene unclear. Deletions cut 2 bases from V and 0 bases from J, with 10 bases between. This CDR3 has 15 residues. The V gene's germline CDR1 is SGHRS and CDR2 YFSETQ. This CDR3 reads CASSFRGASTDTQYF. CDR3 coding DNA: TGCGCCAGCAGCTTCCGCGGAGCTAGCACAGATACGCAGTATTTT.

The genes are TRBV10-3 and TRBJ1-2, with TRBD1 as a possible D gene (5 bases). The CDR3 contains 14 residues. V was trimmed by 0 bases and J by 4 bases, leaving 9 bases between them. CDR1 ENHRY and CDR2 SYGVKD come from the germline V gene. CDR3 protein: CAISESTALYGYTF. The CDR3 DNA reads TGTGCCATCAGTGAGTCGACAGCCCTCTATGGCTACACCTTC.

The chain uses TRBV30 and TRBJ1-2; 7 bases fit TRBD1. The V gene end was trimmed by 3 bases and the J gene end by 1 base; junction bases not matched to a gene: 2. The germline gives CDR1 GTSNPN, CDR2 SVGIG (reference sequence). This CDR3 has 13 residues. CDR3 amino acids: CAWSGQVNYGYTF. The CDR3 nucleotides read TGTGCCTGGAGCGGACAGGTTAACTATGGCTACACCTTC.

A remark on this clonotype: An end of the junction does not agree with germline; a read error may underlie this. For the CDR3, the DNA is TGCGCCGGCAGCGCTCCCCGGTCCGGGAGGTACGGCTACACCTTC. It codes for CAGSAPRSGRYGYTF. This chain uses TRBV4-1 with TRBJ1-2; D is unresolved. CDR3 length: 15 amino acids. Germline values: CDR1 MGHRA, CDR2 YSYEKL.

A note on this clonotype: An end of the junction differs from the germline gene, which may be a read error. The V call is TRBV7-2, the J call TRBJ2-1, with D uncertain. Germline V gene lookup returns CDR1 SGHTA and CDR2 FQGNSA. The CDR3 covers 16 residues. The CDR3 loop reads CASSSQLIYSGNGQFF. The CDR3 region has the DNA TGTGCCAGCAGCTCGCAACTAATATATAGTGGGAATGGGCAGTTCTTC.

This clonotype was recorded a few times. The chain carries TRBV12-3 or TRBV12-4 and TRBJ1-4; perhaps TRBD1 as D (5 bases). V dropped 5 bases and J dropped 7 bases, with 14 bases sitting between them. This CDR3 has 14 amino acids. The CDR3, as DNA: TGTGCCAGCAGTACCAGGGTGATGGGTGAAAAACTGTTTTTT. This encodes CASSTRVMGEKLFF.